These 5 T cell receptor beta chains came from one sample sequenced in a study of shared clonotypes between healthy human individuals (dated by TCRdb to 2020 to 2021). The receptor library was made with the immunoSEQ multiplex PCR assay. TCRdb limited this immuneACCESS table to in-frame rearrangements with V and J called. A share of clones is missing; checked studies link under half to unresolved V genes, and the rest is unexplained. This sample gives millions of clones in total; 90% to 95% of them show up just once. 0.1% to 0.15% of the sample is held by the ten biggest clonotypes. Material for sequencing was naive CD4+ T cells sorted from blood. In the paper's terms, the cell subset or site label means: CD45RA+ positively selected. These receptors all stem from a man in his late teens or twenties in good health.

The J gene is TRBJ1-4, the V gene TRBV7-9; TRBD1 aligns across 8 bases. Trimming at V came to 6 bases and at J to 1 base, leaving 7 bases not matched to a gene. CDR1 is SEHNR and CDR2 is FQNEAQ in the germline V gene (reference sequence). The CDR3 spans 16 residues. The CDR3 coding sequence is TGTGCCAGCAGTGATGGACAGGGCGGAACTAATGAAAAACTGTTTTTT. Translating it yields CASSDGQGGTNEKLFF.

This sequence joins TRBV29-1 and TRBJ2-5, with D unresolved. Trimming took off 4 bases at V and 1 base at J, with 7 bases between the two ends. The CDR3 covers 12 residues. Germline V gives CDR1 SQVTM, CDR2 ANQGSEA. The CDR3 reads CSVAEGQETQYF. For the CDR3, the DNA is TGCAGCGTTGCCGAAGGCCAAGAGACCCAGTACTTC.

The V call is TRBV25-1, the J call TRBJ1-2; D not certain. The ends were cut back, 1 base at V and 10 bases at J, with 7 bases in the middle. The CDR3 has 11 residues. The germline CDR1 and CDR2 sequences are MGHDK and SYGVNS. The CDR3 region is CASSESVVYTF. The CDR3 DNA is TGTGCCAGCAGTGAATCGGTAGTCTACACCTTC.

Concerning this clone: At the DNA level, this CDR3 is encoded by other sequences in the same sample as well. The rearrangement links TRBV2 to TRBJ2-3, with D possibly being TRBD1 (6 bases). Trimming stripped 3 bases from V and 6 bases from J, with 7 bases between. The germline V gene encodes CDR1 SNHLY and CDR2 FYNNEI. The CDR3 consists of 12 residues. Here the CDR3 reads CASSEQGDTQYF. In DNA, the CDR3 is TGTGCCAGCAGTGAGCAGGGGGATACGCAGTATTTT.

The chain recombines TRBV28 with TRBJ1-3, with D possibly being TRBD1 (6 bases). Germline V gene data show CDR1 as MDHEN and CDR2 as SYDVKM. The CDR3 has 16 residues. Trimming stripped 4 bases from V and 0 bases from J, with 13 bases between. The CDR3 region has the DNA TGTGCCAGCAGTTCAGGGGCGGGGAACTCTGGAAACACCATATATTTT. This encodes CASSSGAGNSGNTIYF.